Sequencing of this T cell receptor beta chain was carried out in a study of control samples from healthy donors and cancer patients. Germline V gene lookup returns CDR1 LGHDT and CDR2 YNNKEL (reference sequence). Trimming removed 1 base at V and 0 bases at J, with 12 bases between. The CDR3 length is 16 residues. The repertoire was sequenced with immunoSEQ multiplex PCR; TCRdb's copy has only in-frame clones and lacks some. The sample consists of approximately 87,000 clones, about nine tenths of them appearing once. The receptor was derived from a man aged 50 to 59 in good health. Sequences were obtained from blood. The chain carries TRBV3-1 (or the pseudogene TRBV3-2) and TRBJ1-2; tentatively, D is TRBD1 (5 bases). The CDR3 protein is CASSQGLGQTNYGYTF. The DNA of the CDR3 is TGTGCCAGCAGCCAAGGTTTAGGACAAACTAACTATGGCTACACCTTC.